What follows describes a single T cell receptor beta chain. Its antigen is unidentified. This sample was included in a study of T-cell memory formation after mild COVID-19. Study-level information: Most TCR clusters belonged to a single donor.

5'RACE with constant-segment primers yielded barcoded, UMI-tagged TCR alpha and TCR beta cDNA libraries. TCRdb re-derived calls from the 5' RACE reads in MiXCR, one entry per CDR3 protein. Here the sample spans a few hundred thousand distinct CDR3 sequences, around 28% being singletons. Germline V gene lookup returns CDR1 SNHLY and CDR2 FYNNEI. CDR3 length equals 14 residues. Trimming shortened V by 7 bases and J by 4 bases, and 15 bases separated the two germline ends. Notes on the study in general: Some responding clones appeared in pre-infection memory, suggesting cross-reactive memory joined. SARS-CoV-2 specificity of second-wave clones peaking day 37 was unconfirmed.

The source material was PBMCs or a T cell subset sorted from them (not recorded which). This chain joins TRBV2 and TRBJ2-3; D is perhaps TRBD1 or TRBD2 (5 bases each). The source is an adult woman who had mild COVID-19 (a few samples of this study predate the infection). Cell type and time point are not known. The CDR3 DNA is TGTGCCAGCACGAGGGGCAGGACCGCAGATACGCAGTATTTT. Protein sequence: CASTRGRTADTQYF.